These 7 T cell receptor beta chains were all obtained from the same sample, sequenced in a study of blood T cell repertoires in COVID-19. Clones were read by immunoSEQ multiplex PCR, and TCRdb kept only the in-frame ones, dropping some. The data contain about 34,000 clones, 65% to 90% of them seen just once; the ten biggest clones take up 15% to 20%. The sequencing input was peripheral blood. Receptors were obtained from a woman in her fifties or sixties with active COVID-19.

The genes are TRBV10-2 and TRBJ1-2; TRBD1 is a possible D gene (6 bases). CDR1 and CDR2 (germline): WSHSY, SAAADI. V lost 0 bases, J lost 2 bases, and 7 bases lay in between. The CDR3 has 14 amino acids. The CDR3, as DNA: TGCGCCAGCAGTGAGTCGGGGGCAAACTATGGCTACACCTTC. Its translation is CASSESGANYGYTF.

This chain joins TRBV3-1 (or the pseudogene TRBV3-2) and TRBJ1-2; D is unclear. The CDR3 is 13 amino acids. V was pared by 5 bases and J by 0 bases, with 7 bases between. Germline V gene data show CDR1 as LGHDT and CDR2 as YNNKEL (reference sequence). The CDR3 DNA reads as TGTGCCAGCAGCTCTGGAGCTAACTATGGCTACACCTTC. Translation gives CASSSGANYGYTF.

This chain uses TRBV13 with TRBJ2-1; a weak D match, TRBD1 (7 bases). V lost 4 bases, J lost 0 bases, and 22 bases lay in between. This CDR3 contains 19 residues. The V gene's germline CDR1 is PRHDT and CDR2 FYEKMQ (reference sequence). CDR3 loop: CASSSRDLPGGSSYNEQFF. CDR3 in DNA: TGTGCCAGCAGCTCAAGAGATCTACCAGGGGGGAGCTCCTACAATGAGCAGTTCTTC.

CDR3 DNA sequence: TGTGCCAGCAGCTTAGATGGGGGGAGGAACACTGAAGCTTTCTTT. It is translated as CASSLDGGRNTEAFF. V is TRBV11-2 and J is TRBJ1-1; D is perhaps TRBD1 (5 bases). The germline gives CDR1 SGHAT, CDR2 FQNNGV. This CDR3 region has 15 residues. The V end lost 0 bases, the J end lost 1 base, and 9 bases lay between the germline ends.

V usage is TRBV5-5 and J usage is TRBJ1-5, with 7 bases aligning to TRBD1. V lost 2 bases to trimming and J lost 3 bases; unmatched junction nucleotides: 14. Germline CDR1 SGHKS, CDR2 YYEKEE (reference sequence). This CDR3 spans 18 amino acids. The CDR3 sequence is CASSLGAPGQWNNQPQHF. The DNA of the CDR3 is TGTGCCAGCAGCTTAGGTGCGCCGGGACAGTGGAACAATCAGCCCCAGCATTTT. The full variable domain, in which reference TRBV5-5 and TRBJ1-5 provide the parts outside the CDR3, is DAGVTQSPTHLIKTRGQQVTLRCSPISGHKSVSWYQQVLGQGPQFIFQYYEKEERGRGNFPDRFSARQFPNYSSELNVNALLLGDSALYLCASSLGAPGQWNNQPQHFGDGTRLSIL.

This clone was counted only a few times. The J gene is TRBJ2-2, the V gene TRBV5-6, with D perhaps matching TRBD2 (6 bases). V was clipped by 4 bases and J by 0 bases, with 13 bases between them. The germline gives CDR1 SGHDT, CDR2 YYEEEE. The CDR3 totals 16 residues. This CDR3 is CASSHTRLANTGELFF. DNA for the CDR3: TGTGCCAGCAGCCACACCAGACTAGCGAACACCGGGGAGCTGTTTTTT.

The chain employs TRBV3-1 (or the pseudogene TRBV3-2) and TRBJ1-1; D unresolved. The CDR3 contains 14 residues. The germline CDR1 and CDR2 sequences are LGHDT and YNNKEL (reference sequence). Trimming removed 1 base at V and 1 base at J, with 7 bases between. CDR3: CASSQVEGNTEAFF. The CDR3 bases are TGTGCCAGCAGCCAAGTGGAGGGGAACACTGAAGCTTTCTTT.